Each of the 27 T cell receptor beta chains below was sequenced from the same sample in a study of monozygotic twins with inflammatory bowel disease. TCRdb re-analyzed the 5' RACE reads; it lists each CDR3 protein once, without DNA. Its table lists about 160,000 distinct CDR3 sequences. Input material: blood. These TCRs come from a human donor with ulcerative colitis or Crohn's disease, or a healthy co-twin of an affected twin (not recorded which).

V is TRBV5-1 and J is TRBJ2-7. The CDR3 loop spans 15 amino acids. Germline CDR1 and CDR2: SGHRS and YFSETQ. The CDR3 region is CASSPRHPSSYEQYF.

The V call is TRBV7-9, the J call TRBJ2-7; the TCRdb call, TRBD1, lacks DNA for checking. This CDR3 is 16 amino acids long. CDR1 is SEHNR, CDR2 FQNEAQ, per germline (reference sequence). CDR3: CASSSPGDRVPYEQYF.

The chain is built from TRBV19 and TRBJ2-1; TCRdb selects TRBD1, and the lack of DNA leaves this call unchecked. Germline CDR1 is LNHDA and CDR2 is SQIVND (reference sequence). The CDR3 loop spans 14 amino acids. The CDR3 here is CASGGTGGANEQFF.

The chain has TRBV7-2 and TRBJ2-1; TCRdb proposes TRBD1, but this gene call is untestable without DNA. This CDR3 region has 14 residues. Germline V gene lookup returns CDR1 SGHTA and CDR2 FQGNSA. CDR3 sequence: CASSLEWTGNEQFF.

The CDR3 loop is CSAPGTVGKYEQYF. This chain uses TRBV20-1 with TRBJ2-7; TCRdb indicates TRBD1, and absent DNA this call remains unverified. Germline V gene sequence: CDR1 DFQATT, CDR2 SNEGSKA (reference sequence). This CDR3 spans 14 amino acids.

V gene TRBV18 combines with J gene TRBJ1-1. Germline V lookup: CDR1 KGHSH, CDR2 LQKENI. The CDR3 is made up of 14 amino acids. The CDR3 is CASSPPRQIFKAFF.

The chain is built from TRBV7-6 and TRBJ1-1; TCRdb names TRBD1, which stays unverified in the absence of DNA. This CDR3 has 15 amino acids. In germline, CDR1 is SGHVS, CDR2 FNYEAQ. CDR3 sequence reads: CASSRYVDRETEAFF.

The V gene is TRBV28, the J gene TRBJ1-6; TCRdb's D call, TRBD1, is unchecked because there is no DNA. This CDR3 comprises 14 residues. Germline loops: CDR1 MDHEN, CDR2 SYDVKM. The CDR3 protein is CASSQTGYNSPLHF.

This chain uses TRBV29-1 with TRBJ2-3; the TCRdb call, TRBD2, lacks DNA for checking. CDR3 length: 11 amino acids. Germline CDR1 SQVTM, CDR2 ANQGSEA. CDR3 protein: CSVSLEGTQYF.

The chain uses TRBV4-3 and TRBJ2-2; absent DNA, TCRdb's TRBD1 call cannot be checked. The CDR3 totals 14 residues. Germline loops: CDR1 LGHNA, CDR2 YSLEER. The CDR3 is CASSHPQRSGELFF.

The chain couples TRBV5-6 to TRBJ2-1; absent DNA, TCRdb's TRBD2 call cannot be checked. The CDR3 sequence is 15 residues long. Germline V gene data show CDR1 as SGHDT and CDR2 as YYEEEE. The CDR3 protein is CASSRVAGVYNEQFF. Variable domain in full (rest from reference TRBV5-6 and TRBJ2-1): DAGVTQSPTHLIKTRGQQVTLRCSPKSGHDTVSWYQQALGQGPQFIFQYYEEEERQRGNFPDRFSGHQFPNYSSELNVNALLLGDSALYLCASSRVAGVYNEQFFGPGTRLTVL.

This chain uses TRBV27 with TRBJ2-7; TCRdb selects TRBD1, and the lack of DNA leaves this call unchecked. The CDR3 contains 18 residues. The germline V gene has CDR1 MNHEY and CDR2 SMNVEV (reference sequence). CDR3 sequence reads: CASSSSKNYRGPTYEQYF.

The gene calls are TRBV5-1 and TRBJ1-5; TCRdb's D call, TRBD1, is unchecked because there is no DNA. Germline values: CDR1 SGHRS, CDR2 YFSETQ. The CDR3 spans 14 residues. CDR3 sequence: CASSLAGGRQPQHF.

The gene calls are TRBV4-3 and TRBJ2-7. This CDR3 comprises 15 residues. CDR1 and CDR2 from the germline V gene are LGHNA and YSLEER. CDR3 amino acids: CASSQEWQRSYEQYF.

The V and J genes are TRBV7-9 and TRBJ2-2. Germline V lookup: CDR1 SEHNR, CDR2 FQNEAQ (reference sequence). The length of the CDR3 is 13 residues. The CDR3: CASSFRNTGELFF.

The J gene is TRBJ2-7, the V gene TRBV20-1; no DNA is available, so the TRBD1 call from TCRdb remains unchecked. In germline, CDR1 is DFQATT, CDR2 SNEGSKA (reference sequence). The CDR3 is 13 amino acids. This chain's CDR3 is CSAPKGGADEQYF.

The J gene is TRBJ2-1, the V gene TRBV20-1; TCRdb's D gene call, TRBD2, goes unchecked for lack of DNA. This CDR3 is 13 amino acids long. Germline assignment: CDR1 DFQATT and CDR2 SNEGSKA (reference sequence). The chain's CDR3 is CSARDRRRDEQFF.

This chain joins TRBV6-2 or TRBV6-3 and TRBJ1-5; lacking DNA, the TRBD1 call made by TCRdb goes unchecked. Germline V CDR1 and CDR2: MNHEY, SVGEGT. The CDR3 consists of 15 residues. CDR3 loop: CASTLLGGSNQPQHF.

The rearrangement uses TRBV11-2 and TRBJ2-1; absent DNA, TCRdb's TRBD1 call cannot be checked. The CDR3 has 14 residues. In germline, CDR1 is SGHAT, CDR2 FQNNGV. The CDR3 region is CASIELGGYNEQFF.

CDR3 sequence: CASRTANTGELFF. The J gene is TRBJ2-2, the V gene TRBV28. The CDR3 covers 13 residues. From germline, CDR1 is MDHEN and CDR2 SYDVKM.

The chain carries TRBV2 and TRBJ2-3; there is no DNA to check the TCRdb D call of TRBD2. Germline V gene lookup returns CDR1 SNHLY and CDR2 FYNNEI. This CDR3 is built from 15 residues. The CDR3 spells CASVRDVVSTDTQYF.

The chain joins TRBV7-9 to TRBJ2-1. Per germline, CDR1 SEHNR and CDR2 FQNEAQ (reference sequence). This CDR3 contains 15 residues. The CDR3 sequence is CASSFLGGRYNEQFF.

The chain carries TRBV6-4 and TRBJ1-5. Germline assignment: CDR1 MRHNA and CDR2 SNTAGT. The length of the CDR3 is 17 residues. CDR3 in amino acids: CASSDSSFSGLVQPQHF.

The rearrangement links TRBV11-2 to TRBJ2-7; the D gene TCRdb calls, TRBD1, cannot be checked with no DNA. Germline V lookup: CDR1 SGHAT, CDR2 FQNNGV. The CDR3 runs to 15 residues. CDR3 region: CASSLDRTRGYEQYF. Full variable domain (rest looked up from reference TRBV11-2 and TRBJ2-7): EAGVAQSPRYKIIEKRQSVAFWCNPISGHATLYWYQQILGQGPKLLIQFQNNGVVDDSQLPKDRFSAERLKGVDSTLKIQPAKLEDSAVYLCASSLDRTRGYEQYFGPGTRLTVT.

This chain connects TRBV27 to TRBJ1-6; the D gene TCRdb calls, TRBD1, cannot be checked with no DNA. Per germline, CDR1 MNHEY and CDR2 SMNVEV (reference sequence). This CDR3 contains 14 residues. CDR3 region: CASSRRVIDSPLHF.

This rearrangement joins TRBV18 to TRBJ2-2; TCRdb's D call of TRBD1 is untestable without DNA. Per germline, CDR1 KGHSH and CDR2 LQKENI. The CDR3 runs to 15 residues. CDR3 amino acids: CASSSRQGDTGELFF.

The gene calls are TRBV12-3 or TRBV12-4 and TRBJ1-3. The CDR3 totals 15 residues. CDR3 amino acids: CASLLRGSSGNTIYF.